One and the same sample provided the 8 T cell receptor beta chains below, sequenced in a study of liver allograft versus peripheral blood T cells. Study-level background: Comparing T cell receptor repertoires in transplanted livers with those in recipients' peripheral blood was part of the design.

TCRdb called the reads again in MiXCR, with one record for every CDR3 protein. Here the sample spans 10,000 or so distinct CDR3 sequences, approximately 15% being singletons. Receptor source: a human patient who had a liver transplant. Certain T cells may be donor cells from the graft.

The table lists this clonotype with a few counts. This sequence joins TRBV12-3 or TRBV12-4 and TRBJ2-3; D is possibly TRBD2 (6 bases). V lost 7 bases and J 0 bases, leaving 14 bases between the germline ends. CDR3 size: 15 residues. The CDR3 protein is CASIPPGLSTDTQYF. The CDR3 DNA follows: TGTGCCAGCATTCCACCGGGACTTAGCACAGATACGCAGTATTTT.

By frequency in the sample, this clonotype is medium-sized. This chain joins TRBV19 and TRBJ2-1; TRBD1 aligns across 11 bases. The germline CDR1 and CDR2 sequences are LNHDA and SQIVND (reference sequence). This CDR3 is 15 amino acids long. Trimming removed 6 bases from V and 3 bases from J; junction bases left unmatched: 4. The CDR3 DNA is TGTGCCAGTAGCACCGGGACAGGGGGCTACAATGAGCAGTTCTTC. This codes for CASSTGTGGYNEQFF.

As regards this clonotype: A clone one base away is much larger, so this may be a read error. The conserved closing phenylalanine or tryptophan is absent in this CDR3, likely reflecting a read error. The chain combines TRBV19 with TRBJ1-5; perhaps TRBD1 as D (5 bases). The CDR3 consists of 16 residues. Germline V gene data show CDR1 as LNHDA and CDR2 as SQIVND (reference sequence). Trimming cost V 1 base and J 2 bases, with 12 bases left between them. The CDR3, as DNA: TGTGCCAGTAGTATAGCGGGGTGGGACGGCAATCAGCCCCAGCATTCT. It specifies CASSIAGWDGNQPQHS.

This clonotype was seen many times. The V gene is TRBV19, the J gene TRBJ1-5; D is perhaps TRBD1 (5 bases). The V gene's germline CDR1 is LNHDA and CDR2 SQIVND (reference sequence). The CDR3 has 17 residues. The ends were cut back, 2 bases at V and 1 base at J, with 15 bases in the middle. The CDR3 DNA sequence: TGTGCCAGTAGTATAATGTGGGGCCCGAGGAGCAATCAGCCCCAGCATTTT. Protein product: CASSIMWGPRSNQPQHF.

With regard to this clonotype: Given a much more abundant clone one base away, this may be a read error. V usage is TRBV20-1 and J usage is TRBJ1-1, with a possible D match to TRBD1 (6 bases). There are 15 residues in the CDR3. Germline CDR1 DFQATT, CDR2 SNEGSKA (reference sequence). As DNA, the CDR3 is TGCAGTCCTAGTCGGACAGCCTACGAAGGCACTGAAGCTTTCTTT. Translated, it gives CSPSRTAYEGTEAFF.

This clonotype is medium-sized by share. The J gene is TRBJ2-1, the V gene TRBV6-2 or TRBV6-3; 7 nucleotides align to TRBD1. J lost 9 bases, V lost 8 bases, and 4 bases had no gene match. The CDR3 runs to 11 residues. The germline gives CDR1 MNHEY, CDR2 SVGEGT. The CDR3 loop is CASEDRVEQFF. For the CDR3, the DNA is TGTGCCAGCGAAGACAGGGTTGAGCAGTTCTTC.

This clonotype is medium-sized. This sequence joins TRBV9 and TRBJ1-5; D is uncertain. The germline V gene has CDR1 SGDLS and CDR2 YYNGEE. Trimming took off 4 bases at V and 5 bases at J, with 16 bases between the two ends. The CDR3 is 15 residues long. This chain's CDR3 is CASSRRVRTHQPQHF. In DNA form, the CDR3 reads TGTGCCAGCAGCCGTCGGGTAAGGACCCATCAGCCCCAGCATTTT.

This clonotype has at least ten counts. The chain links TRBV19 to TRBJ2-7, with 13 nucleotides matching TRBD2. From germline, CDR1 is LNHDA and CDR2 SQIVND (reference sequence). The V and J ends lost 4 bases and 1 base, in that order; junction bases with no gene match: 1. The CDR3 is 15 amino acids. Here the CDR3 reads CASSTTSGGSYEQYF. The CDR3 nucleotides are TGTGCCAGTAGTACGACTAGCGGGGGGTCCTACGAGCAGTACTTC.